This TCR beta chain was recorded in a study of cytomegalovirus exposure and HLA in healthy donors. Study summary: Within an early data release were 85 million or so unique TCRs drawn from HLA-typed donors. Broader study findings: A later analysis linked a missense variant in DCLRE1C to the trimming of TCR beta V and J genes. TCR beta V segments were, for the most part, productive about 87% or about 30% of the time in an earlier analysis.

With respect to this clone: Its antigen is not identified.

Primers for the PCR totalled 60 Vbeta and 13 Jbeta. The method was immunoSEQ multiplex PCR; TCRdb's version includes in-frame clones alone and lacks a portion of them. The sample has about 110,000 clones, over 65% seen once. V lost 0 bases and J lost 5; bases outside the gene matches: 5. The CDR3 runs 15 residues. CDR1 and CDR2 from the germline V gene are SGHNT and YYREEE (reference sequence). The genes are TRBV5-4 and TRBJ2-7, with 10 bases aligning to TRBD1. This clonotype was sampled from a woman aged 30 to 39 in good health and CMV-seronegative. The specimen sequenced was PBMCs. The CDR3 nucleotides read TGTGCCAGCAGCTTGGCCGAGACAGGGGGCAACGAGCAGTACTTC. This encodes CASSLAETGGNEQYF.